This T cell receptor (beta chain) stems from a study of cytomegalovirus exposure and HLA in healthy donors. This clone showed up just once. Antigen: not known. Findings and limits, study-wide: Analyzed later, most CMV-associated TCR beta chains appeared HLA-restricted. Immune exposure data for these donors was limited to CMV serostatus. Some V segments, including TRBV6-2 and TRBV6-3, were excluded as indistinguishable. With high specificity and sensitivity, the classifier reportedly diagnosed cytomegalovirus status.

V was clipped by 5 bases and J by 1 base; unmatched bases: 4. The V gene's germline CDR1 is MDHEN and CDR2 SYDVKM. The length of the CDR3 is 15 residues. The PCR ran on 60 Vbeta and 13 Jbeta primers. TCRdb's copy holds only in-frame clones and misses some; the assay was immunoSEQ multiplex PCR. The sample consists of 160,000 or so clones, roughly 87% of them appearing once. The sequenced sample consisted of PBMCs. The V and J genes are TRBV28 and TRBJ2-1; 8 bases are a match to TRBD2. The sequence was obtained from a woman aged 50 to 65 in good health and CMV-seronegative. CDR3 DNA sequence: TGTGCCAGCAGTCCGGCGGGGGGTTCCTACAATGAGCAGTTCTTC. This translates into CASSPAGGSYNEQFF.